This T cell receptor (beta chain) was identified in a study of CD8+ T cells in alopecia areata (dated by TCRdb to 2017 to 2018). At the level of the whole study: Treated patients were enrolled in an open-label pilot trial of oral tofacitinib, 5 to 10 mg twice daily, for moderate-to-severe alopecia areata. Patients received tofacitinib for 6 to 18 months and were then followed off drug for 6 months to check for delayed response and recurrence. High-throughput TCRbeta sequencing was used to examine T cell clonal expansion in alopecia areata in both the C3H/HeJ mouse model and human patients. Human TCRbeta sequencing covered scalp tissue and sorted CD4+ and CD8+ peripheral blood T cells from patchy and totalis/universalis alopecia areata patients and healthy controls. Biopsies were taken from tofacitinib-treated patients at baseline and again at 4 and 24 weeks into treatment, and several of those patients also had a later scalp biopsy. Clonality in the scalp was compared among normal scalp (n=4), patchy alopecia areata scalp (n=8), and alopecia totalis/universalis scalp (n=8). The RNA source kit depended on sample type: the PAXgene miRNA kit for fixed scalp, the miRNeasy kit for PBMCs, and the RNeasy kit for mouse skin. TCRbeta CDR3 regions were amplified by immunoSEQ multiplex PCR using 35 Vbeta forward and 13 Jbeta reverse primers. Study-wide findings and limitations: Shared TCR sequences between patients were less evident than in mice, which may be partly attributable to HLA diversity in the patient population. Unlike mouse skin, where gammadelta T cells dominate, normal human skin contains resident alphabeta T cells that get sequenced too, which complicates analysis of the scalp TCR repertoire. Lesional scalp, especially in alopecia totalis/universalis, showed higher clonality and more expanded CD8+ clones than normal scalp, suggesting antigenic drive.

As for this clone: The antigen it binds to is not known. Base quality data are lacking; no much larger clone is found one base away.

The library was generated by the immunoSEQ multiplex PCR assay. For TCR sequencing, RNA was extracted from every sample and reverse transcribed into cDNA to serve as template. SuperScript III was used to make first-strand cDNA, primed with a 2:1 mix of oligo-dT and random hexamers. A synthetic immune receptor repertoire was used to assess amplification bias, and residual bias was removed computationally. The original pipeline was this. Raw reads were preprocessed for error removal, and CDR3 was defined according to IMGT conventions as running from the conserved cysteine to phenylalanine. To get clonality, Shannon entropy was normalized by log2 of the number of productive unique TCRs and the result was subtracted from 1. Whether scalp clones were CD4 or CD8 was inferred by matching scalp TCRbeta sequences against CD4 and CD8 repertoires sorted from blood. The table was pulled from immuneACCESS by TCRdb, which kept in-frame rearrangements only. Such tables lose some clones; where checked, under half of the loss comes from unresolved V genes, and the rest has no known cause. The V and J calls and clone size were taken over from that table, and D and trimming were inferred from the DNA. Recorded for this sample are some 150,000 clones; under 60% of them occurred a single time. The ten largest clones take up less than 20% of the sample.

CDR3 length: 16 amino acids, cysteine to phenylalanine. Only the CDR3 DNA stays, 48 bases, in frame from base 1. As encoded in the germline V gene, CDR1 is SQVTM while CDR2 is ANQGSEA. V loses 3 bases, J loses 1 base, and the germline ends lie 18 bases apart. Read against the paper, the sample's time point label means: baseline before oral tofacitinib. Peripheral blood and lesional scalp punch biopsies were obtained from patients with alopecia areata. PBMCs were isolated by density centrifugation and stained for CD3, CD4 and CD8, and CD4+ and CD8+ T cells were sorted on a FACSAria. The material was CD8+ T cells sorted from blood, obtained at week 0. The origin of this receptor is a human donor with alopecia areata. The chain was built from TRBV29-1 and TRBJ1-2; no D gene can be assigned with confidence. The DNA sequence is given as TGCAGCGTTGATGACCGAGGACGGAGCTTTAACTATGGCTACACCTTC. It translates to CSVDDRGRSFNYGYTF.